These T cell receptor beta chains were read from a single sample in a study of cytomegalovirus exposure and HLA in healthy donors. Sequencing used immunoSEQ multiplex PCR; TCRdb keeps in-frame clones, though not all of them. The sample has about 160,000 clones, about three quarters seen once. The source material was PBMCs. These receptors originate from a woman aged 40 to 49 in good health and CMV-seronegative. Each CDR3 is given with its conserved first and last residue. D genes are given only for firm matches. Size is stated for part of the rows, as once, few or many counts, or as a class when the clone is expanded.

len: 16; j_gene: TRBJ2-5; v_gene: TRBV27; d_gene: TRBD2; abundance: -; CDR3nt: TGTGCCAGCAGTTTAGTCGCTAGCGGGTACCAAGAGACCCAGTACTTC; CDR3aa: CASSLVASGYQETQYF
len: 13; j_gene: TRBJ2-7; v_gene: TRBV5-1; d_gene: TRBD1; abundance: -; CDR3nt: TGCGCCAGCAGCTTGCCAGGGGGCCACGAGCAGTACTTC; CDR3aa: CASSLPGGHEQYF
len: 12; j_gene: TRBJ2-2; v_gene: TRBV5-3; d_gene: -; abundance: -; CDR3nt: TGTGCCAGAAGCTTCTTTCCCGGGGAGCTGTTTTTT; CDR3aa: CARSFFPGELFF
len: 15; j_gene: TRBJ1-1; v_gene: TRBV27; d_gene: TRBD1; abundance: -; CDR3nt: TGTGCCAGCAGTAACCCGGGACAGGGGAACACTGAAGCTTTCTTT; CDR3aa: CASSNPGQGNTEAFF
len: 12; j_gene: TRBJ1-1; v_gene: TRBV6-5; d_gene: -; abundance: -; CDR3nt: TGTGCCAGCAACAGCTTACCCACTGAAGCTTTCTTT; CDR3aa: CASNSLPTEAFF
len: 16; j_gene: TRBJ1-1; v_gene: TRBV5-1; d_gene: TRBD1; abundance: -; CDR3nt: TGCGCCAGCAGCCTGGACAGGGGCACCTCTAACACTGAAGCTTTCTTT; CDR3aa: CASSLDRGTSNTEAFF
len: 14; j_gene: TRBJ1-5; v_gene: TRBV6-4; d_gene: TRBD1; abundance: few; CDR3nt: TGTGCCAGCAGTACCGGACAGGGCAATCAGCCCCAGCATTTT; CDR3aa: CASSTGQGNQPQHF
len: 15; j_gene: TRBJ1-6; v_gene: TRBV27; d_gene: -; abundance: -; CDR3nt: TGTGCCAGCAGGGGGGCACACAACTATAATTCACCCCTCCACTTT; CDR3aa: CASRGAHNYNSPLHF
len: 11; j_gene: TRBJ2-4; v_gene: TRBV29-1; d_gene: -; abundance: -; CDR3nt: TGCAGCTCACAGGGCAGGGGGGTTCAGTACTTC; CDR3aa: CSSQGRGVQYF
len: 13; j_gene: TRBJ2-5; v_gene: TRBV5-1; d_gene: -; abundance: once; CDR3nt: TGCGCCAGCAGTCTGACCGGGGAGGTGACCCAGTACTTC; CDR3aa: CASSLTGEVTQYF
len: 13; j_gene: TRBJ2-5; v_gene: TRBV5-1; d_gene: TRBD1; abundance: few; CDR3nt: TGCGCCAGCAGCCGACAGGGGCAAGAGACCCAGTACTTC; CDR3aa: CASSRQGQETQYF
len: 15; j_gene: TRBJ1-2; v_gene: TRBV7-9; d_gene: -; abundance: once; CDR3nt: TGTGCCAGCAGCTTCGTCTTTGTCGGGGACTATGGCTACACCTTC; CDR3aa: CASSFVFVGDYGYTF
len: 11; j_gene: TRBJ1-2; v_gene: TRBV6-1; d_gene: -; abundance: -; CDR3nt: TGTGCCAGCAGTCAACTCGGACTCGTCACCTTC; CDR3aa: CASSQLGLVTF
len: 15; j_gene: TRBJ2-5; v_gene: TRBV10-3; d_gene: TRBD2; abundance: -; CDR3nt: TGTGCCATCAGTGGACTAGCGGGGGCGGAAGAGACCCAGTACTTC; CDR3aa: CAISGLAGAEETQYF
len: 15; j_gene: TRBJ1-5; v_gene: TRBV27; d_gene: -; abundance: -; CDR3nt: TGTGCCAGCAGTTTAACGGGGAGACGCAATCAGCCCCAGCATTTT; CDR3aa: CASSLTGRRNQPQHF
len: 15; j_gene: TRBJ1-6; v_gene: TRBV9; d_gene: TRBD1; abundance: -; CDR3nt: TGTGCCAGCAGCGTAGGCCGGGACAGGGGTTCACCCCTCCACTTT; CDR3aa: CASSVGRDRGSPLHF
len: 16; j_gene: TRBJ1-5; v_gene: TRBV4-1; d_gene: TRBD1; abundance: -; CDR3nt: TGCGCCAGCAGCCAAACTTTGACAGGGGATAATCAGCCCCAGCATTTT; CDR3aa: CASSQTLTGDNQPQHF
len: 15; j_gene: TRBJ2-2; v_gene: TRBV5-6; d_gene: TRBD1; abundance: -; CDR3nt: TGTGCCAGCAGCTCGGGGACAGGGATCACCGGGGAGCTGTTTTTT; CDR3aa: CASSSGTGITGELFF
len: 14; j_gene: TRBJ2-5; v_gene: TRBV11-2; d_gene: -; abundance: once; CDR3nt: TGTGCCAGCAGCTTAGCAGGCGCAAGCTCGGCCCAGTACTTC; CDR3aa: CASSLAGASSAQYF
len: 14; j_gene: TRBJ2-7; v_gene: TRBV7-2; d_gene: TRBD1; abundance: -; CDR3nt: TGTGCCAGCAGCTTCTTGGACAGGTTGACCGAGCAGTACTTC; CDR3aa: CASSFLDRLTEQYF
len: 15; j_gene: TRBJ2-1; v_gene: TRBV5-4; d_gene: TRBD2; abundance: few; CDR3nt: TGTGCCAGCAGCACCAGCGGGGGGGCCCGCAATGAGCAGTTCTTC; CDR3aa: CASSTSGGARNEQFF
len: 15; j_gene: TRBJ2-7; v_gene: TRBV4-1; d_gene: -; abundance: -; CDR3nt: TGCGCCAGCAGCCAAGGCCAGGGGAGTAACTACGAGCAGTACTTC; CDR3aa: CASSQGQGSNYEQYF
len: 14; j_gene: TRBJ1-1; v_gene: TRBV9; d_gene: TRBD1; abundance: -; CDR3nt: TGTGCCAGCAGCGAATCAGGGGGCCACACTGAAGCTTTCTTT; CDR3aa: CASSESGGHTEAFF
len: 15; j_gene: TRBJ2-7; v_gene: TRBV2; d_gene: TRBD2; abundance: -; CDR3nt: TGTGCCAGCAGTGAATTGGCTAGCGGGGGGGACGAGCAGTACTTC; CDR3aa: CASSELASGGDEQYF
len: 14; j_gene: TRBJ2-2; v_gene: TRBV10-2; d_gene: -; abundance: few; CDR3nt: TGCGCCAGCAGTCTCGGACAACCCACCGGGGAGCTGTTTTTT; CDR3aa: CASSLGQPTGELFF
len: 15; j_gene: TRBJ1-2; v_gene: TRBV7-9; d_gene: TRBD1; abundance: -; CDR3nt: TGTGCCAGCAGCTACGGACAGGAGCCCTTCTATGGCTACACCTTC; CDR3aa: CASSYGQEPFYGYTF
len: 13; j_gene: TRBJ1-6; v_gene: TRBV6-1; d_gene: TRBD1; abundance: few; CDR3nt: TGTGCCAGCTCGGGACAGGGCCGTTCACCCCTCCACTTT; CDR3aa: CASSGQGRSPLHF
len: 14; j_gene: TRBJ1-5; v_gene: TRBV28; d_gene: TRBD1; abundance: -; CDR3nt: TGTGCCAGCCGGGGACAGCTATCCAATCAGCCCCAGCATTTT; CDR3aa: CASRGQLSNQPQHF
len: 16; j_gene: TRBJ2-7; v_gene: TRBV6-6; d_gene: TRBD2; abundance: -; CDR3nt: TGTGCCAGCAGTTACGGAACCGGGGGGGCAATCTTCGAGCAGTACTTC; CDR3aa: CASSYGTGGAIFEQYF
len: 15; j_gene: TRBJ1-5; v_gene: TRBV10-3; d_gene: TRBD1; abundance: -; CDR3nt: TGTGCCATCAGCCGCGGGACAGTACCTGGACAGCTCCAGCATTTT; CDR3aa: CAISRGTVPGQLQHF
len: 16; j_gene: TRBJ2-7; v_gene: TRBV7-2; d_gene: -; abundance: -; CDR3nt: TGTGCCAGCAGCTTACAGCCAAGCGGGCTATCCTACGAGCAGTACTTC; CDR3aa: CASSLQPSGLSYEQYF
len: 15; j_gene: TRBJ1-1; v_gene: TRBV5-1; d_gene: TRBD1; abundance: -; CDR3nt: TGCGCCAGCAGCTTGGGTGAGACAGGGGTCACTGAAGCTTTCTTT; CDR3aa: CASSLGETGVTEAFF
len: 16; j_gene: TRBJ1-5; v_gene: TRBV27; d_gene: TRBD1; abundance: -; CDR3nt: TGTGCCAGCAGTCCCCATGGACAGGGTATTAATCAGCCCCAGCATTTT; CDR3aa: CASSPHGQGINQPQHF
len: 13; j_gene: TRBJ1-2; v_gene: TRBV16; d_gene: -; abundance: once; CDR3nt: TGTGCCAGCAGCCAACAGGGTGGGGATGGCTACACCTTC; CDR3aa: CASSQQGGDGYTF
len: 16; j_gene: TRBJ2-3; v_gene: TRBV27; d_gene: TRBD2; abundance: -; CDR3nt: TGTGCCAGCAGTTCACGGCGGGGGACCTACACAGATACGCAGTATTTT; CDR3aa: CASSSRRGTYTDTQYF
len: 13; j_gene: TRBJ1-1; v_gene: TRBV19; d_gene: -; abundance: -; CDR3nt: TGTGCCAGTAGTATGAGTCGGGACACTGAAGCTTTCTTT; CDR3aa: CASSMSRDTEAFF
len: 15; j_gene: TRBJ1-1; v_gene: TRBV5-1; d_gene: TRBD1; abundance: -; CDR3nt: TGCGCCAGCAGTGACGACAGGGGAACGAACACTGAAGCTTTCTTT; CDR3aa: CASSDDRGTNTEAFF
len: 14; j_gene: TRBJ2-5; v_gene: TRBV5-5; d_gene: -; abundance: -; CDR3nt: TGTGCCAGCAGCCGTGACACTGCACAAGAGACCCAGTACTTC; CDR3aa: CASSRDTAQETQYF
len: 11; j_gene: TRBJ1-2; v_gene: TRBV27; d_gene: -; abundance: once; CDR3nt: TGTGCCAGCAGTTCAGGGTATGGCTACACCTTC; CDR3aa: CASSSGYGYTF
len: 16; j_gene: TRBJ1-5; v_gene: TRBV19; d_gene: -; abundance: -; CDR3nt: TGTGCCACCAACGTACAGGGTCCTTATAGCAATCAGCCCCAGCATTTT; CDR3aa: CATNVQGPYSNQPQHF
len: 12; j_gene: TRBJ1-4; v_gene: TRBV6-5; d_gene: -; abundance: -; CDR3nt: TGTGCCAGCAGTTACTTGGGCAAGAAACTGTTTTTT; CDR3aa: CASSYLGKKLFF
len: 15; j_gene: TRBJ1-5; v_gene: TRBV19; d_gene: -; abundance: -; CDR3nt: TGTGCCAGTTCTACCTACAGGGAAGGCAATCAGCCCCAGCATTTT; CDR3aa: CASSTYREGNQPQHF
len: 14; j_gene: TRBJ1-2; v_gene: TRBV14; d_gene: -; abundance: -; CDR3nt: TGTGCCAGCAGCCATAACCCCGGCGGGCGTGGCTACACCTTC; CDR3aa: CASSHNPGGRGYTF
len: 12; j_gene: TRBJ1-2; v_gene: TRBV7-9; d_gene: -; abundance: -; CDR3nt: TGTGCCAGCAGGGCGGGAGACTATGGCTACACCTTC; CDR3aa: CASRAGDYGYTF
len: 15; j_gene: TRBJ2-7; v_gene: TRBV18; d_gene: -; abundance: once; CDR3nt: TGTGCCAGCTCACCACAGGGGTCTCGCTCCTACGAGCAGTACTTC; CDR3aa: CASSPQGSRSYEQYF
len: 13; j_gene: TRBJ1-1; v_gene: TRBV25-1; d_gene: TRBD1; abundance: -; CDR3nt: TGTGCCAGCAGGGCCCAGGGGGACACTGAAGCTTTCTTT; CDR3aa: CASRAQGDTEAFF
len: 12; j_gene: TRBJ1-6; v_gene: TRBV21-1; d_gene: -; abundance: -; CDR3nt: TGTGCCAGAGGACAGGGGGCTACACCCCTCCACTTT; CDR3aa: CARGQGATPLHF
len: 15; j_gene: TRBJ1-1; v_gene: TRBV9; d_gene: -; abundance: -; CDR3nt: TGTGCCAGCAGCGCCAGGGCAGGAATGAACACTGAAGCTTTCTTT; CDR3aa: CASSARAGMNTEAFF
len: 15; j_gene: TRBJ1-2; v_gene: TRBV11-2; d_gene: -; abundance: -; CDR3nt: TGTGCCAGCAGCTCCAGCGACAGGACTAACTATGGCTACACCTTC; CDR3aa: CASSSSDRTNYGYTF
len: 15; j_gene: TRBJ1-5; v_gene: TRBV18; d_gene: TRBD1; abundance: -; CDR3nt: TGTGCCAGCTCGCAGGGGGCGGCTAGCAATCAGCCCCAGCATTTT; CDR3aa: CASSQGAASNQPQHF
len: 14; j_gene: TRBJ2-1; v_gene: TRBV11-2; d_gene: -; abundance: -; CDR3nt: TGTGCCAGCAGCCCCGGACACCTATACAATGAGCAGTTCTTC; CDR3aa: CASSPGHLYNEQFF
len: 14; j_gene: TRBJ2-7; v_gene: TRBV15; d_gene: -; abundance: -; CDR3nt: TGTGCCACCAGCAGAGATTTGGGGCCCTACGAGCAGTACTTC; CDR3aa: CATSRDLGPYEQYF
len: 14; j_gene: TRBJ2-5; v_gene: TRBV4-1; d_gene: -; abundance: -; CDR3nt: TGCGCCAGCAAGTCCTGGACTACCCAAGAGACCCAGTACTTC; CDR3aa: CASKSWTTQETQYF